The 16 T cell receptor beta chains below were found in one sample sequenced in a study of OX40 agonist ivuxolimab in advanced cancers. Only in-frame clones appear in the TCRdb table, and some are missing; sequencing was by immunoSEQ multiplex PCR. The table records about 82,000 clones, over 75% of them present only once. This specimen consisted of CD4+ or CD8+ T cells sorted from blood, obtained in a trial of the OX40 agonist ivuxolimab. These TCRs come from an adult with an advanced solid tumor such as melanoma, head and neck, liver or kidney cancer.

J is TRBJ2-3 and V is TRBV7-9, with TRBD2 identical over 10 bases. The CDR3 has 16 amino acids. Looked up from germline, CDR1 is SEHNR and CDR2 is FQNEAQ (reference sequence). V gave up 3 bases and J gave up 1 base; unmatched junction bases: 4. CDR3 sequence reads: CASSLLAGVGTDTQYF. The CDR3 nucleotides are TGTGCCAGCAGCTTGCTAGCGGGAGTGGGCACAGATACGCAGTATTTT.

V is TRBV9 and J is TRBJ2-5; 8 bases are shared with TRBD2. The CDR3 is 16 residues long. V was pared by 2 bases and J by 0 bases, with 6 bases of the junction left unmatched. The germline gives CDR1 SGDLS, CDR2 YYNGEE. The chain's CDR3 is CASSVTSAPDQETQYF. CDR3 DNA sequence: TGTGCCAGCAGCGTGACTAGCGCCCCAGACCAAGAGACCCAGTACTTC.

The chain combines TRBV9 with TRBJ2-1; D may correspond to TRBD1 or TRBD2 (5 bases each). V was clipped by 4 bases and J by 10 bases, with 18 bases between them. The germline gives CDR1 SGDLS, CDR2 YYNGEE. This CDR3 has 14 residues. CDR3 DNA sequence: TGTGCCAGCAGCCCTCGAGAGGGGTCAGGAGAGCAGTTCTTC. This translates into CASSPREGSGEQFF.

The gene calls are TRBV5-1 and TRBJ1-4, with TRBD1 matching over 10 bases. V shed 2 bases, J shed 13 bases, and the junction held 11 bases outside the gene matches. CDR3 length equals 15 residues. Germline V gene lookup returns CDR1 SGHRS and CDR2 YFSETQ. The CDR3 here is CASSFVGTGAQRLFF. The CDR3 nucleotides read TGCGCCAGCAGCTTCGTCGGGACAGGGGCCCAGAGACTGTTTTTT.

The J gene is TRBJ1-5, the V gene TRBV10-3; a possible D gene is TRBD1 (6 bases). Trimming left V 2 bases short and J 3 bases short, with 8 bases between. This CDR3 region has 14 residues. In germline, CDR1 is ENHRY, CDR2 SYGVKD. CDR3 DNA: TGTGCCATCAGTGAGGGACAGCTCAATCAGCCCCAGCATTTT. Amino acids: CAISEGQLNQPQHF.

The gene calls are TRBV29-1 and TRBJ2-3; 10 bases line up with TRBD2. Germline CDR1 and CDR2: SQVTM and ANQGSEA. J gave up 1 base and V 5 bases, and 12 bases lay outside the gene matches. The CDR3 contains 17 residues. CDR3 nucleotides: TGCAGCGTTTCCCTCTCCTTAGCGGGAGGTCGCACAGATACGCAGTATTTT. This codes for CSVSLSLAGGRTDTQYF.

V and J are TRBV19 and TRBJ2-1; 9 nucleotides match TRBD2. The CDR3 covers 21 residues. Germline values: CDR1 LNHDA, CDR2 SQIVND (reference sequence). Losses at the gene ends were 3 bases for V and 6 bases for J; bases not matched to a gene: 24. The CDR3 protein is CASSISKSARGFSGRRNEQFF. The CDR3 DNA reads TGTGCCAGTAGTATCTCGAAGAGCGCTCGGGGTTTCAGCGGGAGGCGCAATGAGCAGTTCTTC.

CDR3 region: CASSLAPLQDGNTIYF. Here the CDR3 DNA reads TGCGCCAGCAGCTTGGCTCCTCTTCAGGATGGAAACACCATATATTTT. The V and J genes are TRBV5-1 and TRBJ1-3; the D is unclear. V was pared by 0 bases and J by 3 bases, with 13 bases between. The CDR3 consists of 16 residues. CDR1 SGHRS and CDR2 YFSETQ come from the germline V gene.

In DNA form, the CDR3 reads TGTGCCAGCAGGGGGACAGGGGTAAACACCGGGGAGCTGTTTTTT. This codes for CASRGTGVNTGELFF. V and J are TRBV28 and TRBJ2-2; 10 bases fit TRBD1. Germline V gene data show CDR1 as MDHEN and CDR2 as SYDVKM. Unmatched junction bases numbered 3, after V lost 6 bases and J lost 2 bases. There are 15 residues in the CDR3.

The J gene is TRBJ2-2, the V gene TRBV5-4; D remains unclear. V was shortened by 0 bases and J by 6 bases, with 9 bases between the two germline ends. There are 14 residues in the CDR3. The germline V gene has CDR1 SGHNT and CDR2 YYREEE (reference sequence). For the CDR3, the DNA is TGTGCCAGCAGCTTGGGAGGTCACTCCGGGGAGCTGTTTTTT. Its translation: CASSLGGHSGELFF.

The J gene is TRBJ1-5, the V gene TRBV12-5; D ambiguous. The CDR3 runs to 13 residues. V was cut by 7 bases and J by 5 bases, with 12 bases left in between. Germline CDR1 reads LGHNT; CDR2 reads FRNRAP. The CDR3: CASAADQDQPQHF. DNA of the CDR3: TGTGCTAGTGCGGCAGATCAGGATCAGCCCCAGCATTTT.

The rearrangement links TRBV12-5 to TRBJ1-1, with 7 positions matching TRBD1. V trimming: 6 bases; J trimming: 0 bases; junction bases outside the gene matches: 4. The germline CDR1 and CDR2 sequences are LGHNT and FRNRAP. The CDR3 is made up of 14 amino acids. The chain's CDR3 is CASGWDSMNTEAFF. The CDR3 nucleotides read TGTGCTAGTGGCTGGGACAGTATGAACACTGAAGCTTTCTTT.

The rearrangement joins TRBV7-9 to TRBJ1-1; 7 bases line up with TRBD1. Germline V gene lookup returns CDR1 SEHNR and CDR2 FQNEAQ (reference sequence). Trimming took 4 bases from V and 3 from J; bases not matched to a gene: 5. The CDR3 has 14 residues. CDR3 DNA sequence: TGTGCCAGCAGCTCACAGGGGTGGGACACTGAAGCTTTCTTT. Translating gives CASSSQGWDTEAFF.

This clone occurred a few times. J is TRBJ1-1 and V is TRBV6-6; 8 nucleotides agree with TRBD1. V lost 7 bases and J lost 4; bases outside the gene matches: 5. The CDR3 loop spans 13 amino acids. Germline CDR1 reads MNHNY; CDR2 reads SVGAGI (reference sequence). The CDR3 DNA is TGTGCCAGCATCCAGGGGGCTGGCACTGAAGCTTTCTTT. It encodes CASIQGAGTEAFF.

The chain couples TRBV19 to TRBJ2-2, with a possible D match to TRBD2 (6 bases). V gave up 6 bases and J gave up 3 bases, with 8 bases separating them. The germline gives CDR1 LNHDA, CDR2 SQIVND (reference sequence). The CDR3 has 13 amino acids. CDR3 sequence reads: CASSGRHTGELFF. CDR3 DNA sequence: TGTGCCAGTAGCGGGAGACACACCGGGGAGCTGTTTTTT.

The V and J genes are TRBV7-2 and TRBJ2-5; D remains ambiguous. CDR1 and CDR2 from the germline V gene are SGHTA and FQGNSA. The V and J ends lost 5 bases and 5 bases respectively, with 9 bases between them. The CDR3 is 12 amino acids. The CDR3 region is CASSRHQETQYF. As DNA, the CDR3 is TGTGCCAGCAGCCGACATCAGGAGACCCAGTACTTC.